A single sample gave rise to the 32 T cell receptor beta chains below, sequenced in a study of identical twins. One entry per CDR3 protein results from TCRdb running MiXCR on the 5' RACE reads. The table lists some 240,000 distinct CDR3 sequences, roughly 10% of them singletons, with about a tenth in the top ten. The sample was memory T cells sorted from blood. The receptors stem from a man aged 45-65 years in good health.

CDR3 DNA: TGTGCCACCACAACTAGTCTTGAGCAGTTCTTC. Translating it yields CATTTSLEQFF. The V call is TRBV7-2, the J call TRBJ2-1; TRBD2 is a possible D gene (5 bases). CDR1 SGHTA and CDR2 FQGNSA come from the germline V gene. The CDR3 extends over 11 amino acids. The V end was cut by 10 bases, the J end by 9 bases, with 13 bases between.

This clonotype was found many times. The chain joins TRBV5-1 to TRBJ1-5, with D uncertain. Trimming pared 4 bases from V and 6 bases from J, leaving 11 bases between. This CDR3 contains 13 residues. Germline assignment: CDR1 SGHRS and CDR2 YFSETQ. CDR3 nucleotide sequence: TGCGCCAGCAGCCCCTACCGGGGTCAGCCCCAGCATTTT. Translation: CASSPYRGQPQHF.

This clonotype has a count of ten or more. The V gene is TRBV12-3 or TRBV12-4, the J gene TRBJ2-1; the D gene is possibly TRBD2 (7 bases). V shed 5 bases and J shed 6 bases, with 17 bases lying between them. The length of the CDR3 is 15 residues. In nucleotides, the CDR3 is TGTGCCAGCAGTGCCCAGGTGGGGGGGCGCAATGAGCAGTTCTTC. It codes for CASSAQVGGRNEQFF.

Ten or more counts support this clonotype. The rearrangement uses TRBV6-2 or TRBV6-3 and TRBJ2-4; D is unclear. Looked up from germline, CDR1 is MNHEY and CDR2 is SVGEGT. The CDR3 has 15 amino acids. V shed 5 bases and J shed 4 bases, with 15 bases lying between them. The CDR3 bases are TGTGCCAGCAGTCAAACCCTGACCAGGAAAAACATTCAGTACTTC. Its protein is CASSQTLTRKNIQYF.

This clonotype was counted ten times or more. In DNA, the CDR3 is TGTGCCAGCAGCCCAAGGGGGGTCACTGAAGCTTTCTTT. Its translation: CASSPRGVTEAFF. The chain carries TRBV5-6 and TRBJ1-1; weak D call: TRBD1 (6 bases). Germline CDR1 SGHDT, CDR2 YYEEEE. The CDR3 has 13 residues. Trimming pared 4 bases from V and 4 bases from J, leaving 11 bases between.

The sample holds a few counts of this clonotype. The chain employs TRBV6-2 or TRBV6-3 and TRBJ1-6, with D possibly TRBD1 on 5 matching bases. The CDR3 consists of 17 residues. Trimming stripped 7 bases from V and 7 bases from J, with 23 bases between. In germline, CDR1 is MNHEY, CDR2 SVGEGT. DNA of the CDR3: TGTGCCAGCACTTCCTTTCTCCAGGGTCACAGGAATTCACCCCTCCACTTT. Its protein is CASTSFLQGHRNSPLHF.

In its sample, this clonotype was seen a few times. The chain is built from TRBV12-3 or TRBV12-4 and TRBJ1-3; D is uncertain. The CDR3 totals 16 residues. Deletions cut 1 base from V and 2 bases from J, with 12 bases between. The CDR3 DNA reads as TGTGCCAGCAGTTTAGAGGGTTCCTGGACTGGAAACACCATATATTTT. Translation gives CASSLEGSWTGNTIYF.

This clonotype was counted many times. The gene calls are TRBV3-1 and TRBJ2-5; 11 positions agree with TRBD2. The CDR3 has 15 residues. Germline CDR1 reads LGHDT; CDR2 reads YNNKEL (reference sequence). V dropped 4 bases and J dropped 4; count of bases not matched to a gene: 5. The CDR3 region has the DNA TGTGCCAGCAGCCCGGCCGGACTAGCGGGAGAGACCCAGTACTTC. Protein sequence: CASSPAGLAGETQYF.

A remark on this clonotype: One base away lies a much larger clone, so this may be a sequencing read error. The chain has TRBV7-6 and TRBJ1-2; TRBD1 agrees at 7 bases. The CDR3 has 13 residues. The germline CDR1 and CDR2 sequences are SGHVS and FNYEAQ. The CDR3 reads CGSSFSGGYGYTF. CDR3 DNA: TGTGGCAGCAGCTTTTCAGGGGGCTATGGCTACACCTTC.

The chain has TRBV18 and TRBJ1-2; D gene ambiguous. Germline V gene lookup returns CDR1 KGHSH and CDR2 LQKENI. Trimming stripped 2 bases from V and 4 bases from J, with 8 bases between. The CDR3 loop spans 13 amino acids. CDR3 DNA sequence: TGTGCCAGCTCACCAGACATTGGCTATGGCTACACCTTC. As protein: CASSPDIGYGYTF. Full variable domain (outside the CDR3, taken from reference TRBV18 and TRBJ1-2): NAGVMQNPRHLVRRRGQEARLRCSPMKGHSHVYWYRQLPEEGLKFMVYLQKENIIDESGMPKERFSAEFPKEGPSILRIQQVVRGDSAAYFCASSPDIGYGYTFGSGTRLTVV.

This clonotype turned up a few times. CDR3 sequence: CASSHGGGGGNEQFF. The DNA of the CDR3 is TGTGCCAGCAGCCACGGCGGGGGGGGTGGCAATGAGCAGTTCTTC. The chain is built from TRBV4-2 and TRBJ2-1; TRBD2 matches at 9 bases. V was pared by 3 bases and J by 6 bases, with 6 bases of the junction left unmatched. The germline V gene has CDR1 LGHNA and CDR2 YNFKEQ. This CDR3 has 15 amino acids.

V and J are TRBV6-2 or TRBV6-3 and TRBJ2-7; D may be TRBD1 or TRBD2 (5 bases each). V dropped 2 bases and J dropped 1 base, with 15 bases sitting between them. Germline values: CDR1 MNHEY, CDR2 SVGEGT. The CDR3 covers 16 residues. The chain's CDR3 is CASSYAVRDGSYEQYF. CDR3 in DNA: TGTGCCAGCAGTTACGCGGTTAGGGACGGGTCCTACGAGCAGTACTTC.

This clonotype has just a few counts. CDR3 protein: CASRPTSGGVGEQFF. In nucleotides, the CDR3 is TGTGCCAGCAGACCCACTAGCGGGGGGGTGGGTGAGCAGTTCTTC. The gene calls are TRBV6-2 or TRBV6-3 and TRBJ2-1; TRBD2 aligns across 13 bases. The V gene's germline CDR1 is MNHEY and CDR2 SVGEGT. V was clipped by 6 bases and J by 9 bases; unmatched bases: 8. The CDR3 has 15 residues.

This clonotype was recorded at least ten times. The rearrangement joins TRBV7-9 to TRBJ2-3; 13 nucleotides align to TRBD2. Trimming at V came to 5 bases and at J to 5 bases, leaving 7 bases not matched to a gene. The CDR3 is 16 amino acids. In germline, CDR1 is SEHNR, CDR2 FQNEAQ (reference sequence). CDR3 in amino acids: CASSLGLAGIGDTQYF. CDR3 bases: TGTGCCAGCAGCCTGGGACTAGCGGGGATCGGAGATACGCAGTATTTT.

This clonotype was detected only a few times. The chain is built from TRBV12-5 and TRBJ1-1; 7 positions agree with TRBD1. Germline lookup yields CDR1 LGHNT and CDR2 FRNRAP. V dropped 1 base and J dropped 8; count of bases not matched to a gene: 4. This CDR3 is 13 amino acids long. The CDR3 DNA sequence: TGTGCTAGTGGTTTGGGGGGACAGACCGAAGCTTTCTTT. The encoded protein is CASGLGGQTEAFF. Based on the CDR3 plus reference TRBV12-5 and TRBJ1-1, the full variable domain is DARVTQTPRHKVTEMGQEVTMRCQPILGHNTVFWYRQTMMQGLELLAYFRNRAPLDDSGMPKDRFSAEMPDATLATLKIQPSEPRDSAVYFCASGLGGQTEAFFGQGTRLTVV.

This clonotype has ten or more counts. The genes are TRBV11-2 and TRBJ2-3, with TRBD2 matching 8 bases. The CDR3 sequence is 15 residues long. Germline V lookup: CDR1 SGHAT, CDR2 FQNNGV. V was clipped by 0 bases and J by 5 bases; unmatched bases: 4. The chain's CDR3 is CASSLDGRAEDTQYF. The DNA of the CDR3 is TGTGCCAGCAGCTTAGACGGGAGGGCCGAAGATACGCAGTATTTT.

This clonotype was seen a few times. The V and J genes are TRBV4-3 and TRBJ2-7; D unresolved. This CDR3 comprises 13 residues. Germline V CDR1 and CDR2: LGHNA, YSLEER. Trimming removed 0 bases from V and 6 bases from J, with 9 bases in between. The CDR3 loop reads CASSQDRYTEQYF. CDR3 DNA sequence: TGCGCCAGCAGCCAAGATAGGTATACCGAGCAGTACTTC.

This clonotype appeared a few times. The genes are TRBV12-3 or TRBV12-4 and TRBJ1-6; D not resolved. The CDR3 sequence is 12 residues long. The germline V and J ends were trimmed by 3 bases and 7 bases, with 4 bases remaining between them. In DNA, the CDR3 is TGTGCCAGCAGTTTTCCGAATTCACCCCTCCACTTT. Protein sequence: CASSFPNSPLHF.

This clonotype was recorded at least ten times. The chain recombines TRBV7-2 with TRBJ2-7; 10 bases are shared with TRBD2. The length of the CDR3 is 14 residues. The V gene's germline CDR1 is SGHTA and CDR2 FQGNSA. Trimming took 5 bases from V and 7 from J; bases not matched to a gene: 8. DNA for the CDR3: TGTGCCAGCAGCCCAGGACTAGCGGCTCGAGAGCAGTACTTC. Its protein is CASSPGLAAREQYF.

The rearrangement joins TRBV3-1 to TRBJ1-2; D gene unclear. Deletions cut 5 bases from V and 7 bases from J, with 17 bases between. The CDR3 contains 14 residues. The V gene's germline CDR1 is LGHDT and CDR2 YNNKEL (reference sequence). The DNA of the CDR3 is TGTGCCAGCAGCGACCTGGGAGCAGATGGTGGCTACACCTTC. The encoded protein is CASSDLGADGGYTF. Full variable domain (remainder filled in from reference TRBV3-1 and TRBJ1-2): DTAVSQTPKYLVTQMGNDKSIKCEQNLGHDTMYWYKQDSKKFLKIMFSYNNKELIINETVPNRFSPKSPDKAHLNLHINSLELGDSAVYFCASSDLGADGGYTFGSGTRLTVV.

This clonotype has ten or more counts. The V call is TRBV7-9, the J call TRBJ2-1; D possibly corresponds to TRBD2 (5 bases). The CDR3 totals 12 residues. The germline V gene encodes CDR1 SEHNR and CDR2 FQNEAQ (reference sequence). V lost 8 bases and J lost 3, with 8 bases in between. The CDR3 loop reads CASCRDYNEQFF. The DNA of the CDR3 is TGTGCCAGCTGTCGGGACTACAATGAGCAGTTCTTC. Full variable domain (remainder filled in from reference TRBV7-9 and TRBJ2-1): DTGVSQNPRHKITKRGQNVTFRCDPISEHNRLYWYRQTLGQGPEFLTYFQNEAQLEKSRLLSDRFSAERPKGSFSTLEIQRTEQGDSAMYLCASCRDYNEQFFGPGTRLTVL.

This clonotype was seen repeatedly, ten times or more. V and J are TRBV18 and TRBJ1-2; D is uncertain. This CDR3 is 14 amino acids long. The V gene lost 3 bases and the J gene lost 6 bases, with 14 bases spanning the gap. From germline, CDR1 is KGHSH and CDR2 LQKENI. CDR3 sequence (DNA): TGTGCCAGCTCACCTACCTACCACCCCGATGGCTACACCTTC. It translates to CASSPTYHPDGYTF.

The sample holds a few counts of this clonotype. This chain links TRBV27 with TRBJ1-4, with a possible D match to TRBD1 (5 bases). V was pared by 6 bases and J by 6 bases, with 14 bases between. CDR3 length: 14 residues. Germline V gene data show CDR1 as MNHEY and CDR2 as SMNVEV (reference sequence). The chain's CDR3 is CASRRGGVDEKLFF. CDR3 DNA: TGTGCCAGCAGGAGGGGAGGAGTTGATGAAAAACTGTTTTTT. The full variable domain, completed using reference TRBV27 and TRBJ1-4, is EAQVTQNPRYLITVTGKKLTVTCSQNMNHEYMSWYRQDPGLGLRQIYYSMNVEVTDKGDVPEGYKVSRKEKRNFPLILESPSPNQTSLYFCASRRGGVDEKLFFGSGTQLSVL.

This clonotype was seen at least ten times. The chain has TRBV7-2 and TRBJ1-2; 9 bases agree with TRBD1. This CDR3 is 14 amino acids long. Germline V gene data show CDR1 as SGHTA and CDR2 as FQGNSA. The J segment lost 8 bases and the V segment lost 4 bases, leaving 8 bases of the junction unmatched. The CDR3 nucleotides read TGTGCCAGCAGCTCCGGGGACAGGGTCCGAGGCTACACCTTC. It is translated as CASSSGDRVRGYTF.

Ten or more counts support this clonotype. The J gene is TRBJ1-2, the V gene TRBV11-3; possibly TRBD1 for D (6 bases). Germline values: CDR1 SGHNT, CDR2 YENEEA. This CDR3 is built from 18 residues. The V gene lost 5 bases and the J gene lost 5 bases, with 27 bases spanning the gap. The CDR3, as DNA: TGTGCCAGCAGCCCCGCCCCCTACAGGGCGGCCGGGAAGTATGGCTACACCTTC. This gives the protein CASSPAPYRAAGKYGYTF.

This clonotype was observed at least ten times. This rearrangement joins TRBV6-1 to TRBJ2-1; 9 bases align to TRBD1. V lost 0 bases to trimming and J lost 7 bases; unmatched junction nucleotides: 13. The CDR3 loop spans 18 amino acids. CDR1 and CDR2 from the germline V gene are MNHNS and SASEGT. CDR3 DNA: TGTGCCAGCAGTGAAGCGCTTTATGGAACAGGGGGCTTGAATGAGCAGTTCTTC. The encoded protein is CASSEALYGTGGLNEQFF.

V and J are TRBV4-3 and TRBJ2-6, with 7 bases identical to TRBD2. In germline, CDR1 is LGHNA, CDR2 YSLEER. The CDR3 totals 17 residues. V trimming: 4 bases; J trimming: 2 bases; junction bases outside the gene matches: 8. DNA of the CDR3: TGCGCCAGCAGCCGCCGGCTAGGGAGGGCTGGGGCCAACGTCCTGACTTTC. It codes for CASSRRLGRAGANVLTF.

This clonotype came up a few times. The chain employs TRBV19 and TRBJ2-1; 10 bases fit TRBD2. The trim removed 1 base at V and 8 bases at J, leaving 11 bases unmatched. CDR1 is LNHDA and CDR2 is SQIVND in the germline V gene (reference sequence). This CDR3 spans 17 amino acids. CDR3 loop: CASSIGGRLAGEDEQFF. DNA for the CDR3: TGTGCCAGTAGTATAGGGGGGCGGCTAGCGGGAGAGGATGAGCAGTTCTTC.

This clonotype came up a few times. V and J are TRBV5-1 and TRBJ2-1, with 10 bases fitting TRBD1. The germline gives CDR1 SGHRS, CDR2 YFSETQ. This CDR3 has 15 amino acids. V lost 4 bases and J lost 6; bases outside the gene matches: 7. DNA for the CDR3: TGCGCCAGCAGCCCTGACAGGGGGCTGGGCAATGAGCAGTTCTTC. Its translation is CASSPDRGLGNEQFF.

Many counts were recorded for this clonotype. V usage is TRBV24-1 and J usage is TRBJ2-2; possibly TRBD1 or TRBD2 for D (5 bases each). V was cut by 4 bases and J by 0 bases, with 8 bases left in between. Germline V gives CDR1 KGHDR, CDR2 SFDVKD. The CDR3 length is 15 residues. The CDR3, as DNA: TGTGCCACCAGTGAGGGGACGGCGAACACCGGGGAGCTGTTTTTT. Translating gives CATSEGTANTGELFF.

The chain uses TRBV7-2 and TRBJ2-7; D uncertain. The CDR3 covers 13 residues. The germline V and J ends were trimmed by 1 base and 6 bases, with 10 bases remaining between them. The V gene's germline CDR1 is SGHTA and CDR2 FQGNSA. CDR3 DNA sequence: TGTGCCAGCAGCTTAGTTCCCCTTGTCGAGCAGTACTTC. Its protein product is CASSLVPLVEQYF.

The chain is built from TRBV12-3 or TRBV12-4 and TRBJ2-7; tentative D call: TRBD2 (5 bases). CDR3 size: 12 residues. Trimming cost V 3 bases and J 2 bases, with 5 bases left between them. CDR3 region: CASSFGTYEQYF. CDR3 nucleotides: TGTGCCAGCAGTTTCGGGACCTACGAGCAGTACTTC.